The 15 T cell receptor beta chains below all came from one sample that was sequenced in a study of identical twins (TCRdb year 2016). Library preparation was by 5' RACE. Sequencing used an Illumina HiSeq 2000. Through fastp at Q25 and MiXCR, TCRdb rebuilt clones from the public reads, retaining in-frame beta chains. Each CDR3 protein gets just one entry, which takes the most common genes and DNA from the rows behind it. Counted in this sample were 200,000 to 250,000 distinct CDR3 sequences; over 11% of them appeared once. The top ten clonotypes cover approximately 8.2% of the sample. The sequenced sample was memory (CD45RO+) T cells sorted from blood. The meaning of the sample's cell subset or site label: CD45RO+ enriched T cells. The receptors were sampled from a woman under 30 in good health.

This clonotype was seen only a few times. V gene TRBV10-2 combines with J gene TRBJ2-3; D unclear. Per the germline V gene, CDR1 is WSHSY and CDR2 is SAAADI. The CDR3 runs to 12 residues. Deletions cut 8 bases from V and 5 bases from J, with 11 bases between. CDR3 coding DNA: TGCGCCAGCCGACCACAAGGAGATACGCAGTATTTT. Its translation is CASRPQGDTQYF.

This rearrangement joins TRBV20-1 to TRBJ2-1, with 11 nucleotides matching TRBD2. Trimming cost V 6 bases and J 12 bases; bases outside gene matches: 4. This CDR3 has 11 amino acids. Germline V gene lookup returns CDR1 DFQATT and CDR2 SNEGSKA (reference sequence). CDR3 in DNA: TGCAGTGCCATAGCGGGAGGGGTGCAGTTCTTC. Translating gives CSAIAGGVQFF.

This clonotype was found a few times. The rearrangement uses TRBV27 and TRBJ2-5, with D possibly TRBD2 on 7 matching bases. This CDR3 is 15 amino acids long. Between the trimmed V and J ends, which lost 8 bases and 4 bases, there was a span of 20 bases. Germline V gives CDR1 MNHEY, CDR2 SMNVEV (reference sequence). Here the CDR3 reads CASRLAGAGVETQYF. DNA for the CDR3: TGTGCCAGCCGACTGGCGGGGGCGGGGGTAGAGACCCAGTACTTC.

This clonotype occurred a few times. The chain joins TRBV5-4 to TRBJ1-2; 10 bases line up with TRBD1. The CDR3 extends over 14 amino acids. Per germline, CDR1 SGHNT and CDR2 YYREEE (reference sequence). V was pared by 0 bases and J by 14 bases, with 10 bases of the junction left unmatched. CDR3 DNA: TGTGCCAGCAGCTTGGGACAGGGGGCGATCTCGGAAACCTTC. It yields the protein CASSLGQGAISETF.

V usage is TRBV20-1 and J usage is TRBJ1-4; D unclear. V lost 0 bases and J 7 bases, leaving 18 bases between the germline ends. The CDR3 has 16 amino acids. CDR1 is DFQATT and CDR2 is SNEGSKA in the germline V gene (reference sequence). The CDR3 here is CSARDYEVEFGEKLFF. DNA of the CDR3: TGCAGTGCTAGAGATTACGAGGTCGAGTTCGGTGAAAAACTGTTTTTT.

This clonotype was counted only a few times. J is TRBJ1-1 and V is TRBV6-1; D is uncertain. V gave up 1 base and J gave up 4 bases, with 7 bases separating them. The CDR3 contains 13 residues. The germline V gene encodes CDR1 MNHNS and CDR2 SASEGT. CDR3 protein: CASSEVLGTEAFF. CDR3 nucleotide sequence: TGTGCCAGCAGTGAAGTGTTAGGCACTGAAGCTTTCTTT.

This rearrangement joins TRBV5-1 to TRBJ1-2, with D unresolved. The CDR3 runs 13 residues. Trimming left V 4 bases short and J 4 bases short, with 11 bases between. Germline V gives CDR1 SGHRS, CDR2 YFSETQ. The CDR3 region is CASSATSSYGYTF. The CDR3 coding sequence is TGCGCCAGCAGCGCGACTAGTAGCTATGGCTACACCTTC.

In this sample, this clonotype turned up many times. V is TRBV6-5 and J is TRBJ2-1, with D perhaps matching TRBD2 (5 bases). The ends were cut back, 3 bases at V and 7 bases at J, with 10 bases in the middle. Germline CDR1 MNHEY, CDR2 SVGAGI. The CDR3 is 13 residues long. In DNA, the CDR3 is TGTGCCAGCAGTTATGGAAGGGAGAATGAGCAGTTCTTC. Encoded protein: CASSYGRENEQFF.

This clonotype was counted between two and nine times. The V call is TRBV5-1, the J call TRBJ2-3, with 8 positions matching TRBD2. Germline CDR1 reads SGHRS; CDR2 reads YFSETQ. After removal of 2 bases from V and 2 bases from J, the junction contained 4 bases not matched to a gene. The CDR3 totals 15 residues. DNA for the CDR3: TGCGCCAGCAGCTTAAGTAGCGGGATCACAGATACGCAGTATTTT. It specifies CASSLSSGITDTQYF.

The J gene is TRBJ1-1, the V gene TRBV20-1; 7 bases fit TRBD1. The germline gives CDR1 DFQATT, CDR2 SNEGSKA (reference sequence). J lost 5 bases, V lost 5 bases, and 2 bases had no gene match. The CDR3 has 11 residues. The CDR3: CSALQGTEAFF. The CDR3 nucleotides read TGCAGTGCTCTACAGGGGACTGAAGCTTTCTTT.

The sample holds a few counts of this clonotype. The chain carries TRBV30 and TRBJ1-1; D remains unclear. Trimming removed 0 bases from V and 5 bases from J, with 10 bases in between. The CDR3 consists of 13 residues. Germline V gene sequence: CDR1 GTSNPN, CDR2 SVGIG (reference sequence). The CDR3 DNA sequence: TGTGCCTGGAGTGTTATTCGGGCTACTGAAGCTTTCTTT. This sequence encodes CAWSVIRATEAFF.

The genes are TRBV7-6 and TRBJ1-1, with 7 bases matching TRBD1. V was clipped by 5 bases and J by 11 bases; unmatched bases: 8. The V gene's germline CDR1 is SGHVS and CDR2 FNYEAQ. The CDR3 totals 12 residues. CDR3 amino acids: CASSRERGRAFF. CDR3 in DNA: TGTGCCAGCAGCCGCGAGAGGGGGCGGGCTTTCTTT.

The V and J genes are TRBV3-1 and TRBJ1-1, with D unresolved. Germline V gene lookup returns CDR1 LGHDT and CDR2 YNNKEL (reference sequence). Trimming cost V 4 bases and J 5 bases, with 14 bases left between them. The CDR3 has 14 residues. The CDR3 nucleotides are TGTGCCAGCAGCCCGACGCTTGGAATGACTGAAGCTTTCTTT. The encoded protein is CASSPTLGMTEAFF.

This clonotype has ten or more counts. The chain recombines TRBV5-1 with TRBJ2-7; 9 nucleotides line up with TRBD1. CDR1 is SGHRS, CDR2 YFSETQ, per germline. After removal of 4 bases from V and 6 bases from J, the junction contained 11 bases not matched to a gene. This CDR3 comprises 15 residues. CDR3 protein: CASSPSGTGTGEQYF. The CDR3 coding sequence is TGCGCCAGCAGCCCATCCGGGACAGGGACAGGCGAGCAGTACTTC.

CDR3 sequence reads: CASSSQGAGSNQPQHF. The CDR3 DNA is TGTGCCAGCAGTTCTCAGGGGGCGGGAAGCAATCAGCCCCAGCATTTT. The chain combines TRBV6-5 with TRBJ1-5; 8 nucleotides agree with TRBD1. J lost 1 base, V lost 4 bases, and 6 bases had no gene match. CDR1 and CDR2 from the germline V gene are MNHEY and SVGAGI. CDR3 length equals 16 residues.